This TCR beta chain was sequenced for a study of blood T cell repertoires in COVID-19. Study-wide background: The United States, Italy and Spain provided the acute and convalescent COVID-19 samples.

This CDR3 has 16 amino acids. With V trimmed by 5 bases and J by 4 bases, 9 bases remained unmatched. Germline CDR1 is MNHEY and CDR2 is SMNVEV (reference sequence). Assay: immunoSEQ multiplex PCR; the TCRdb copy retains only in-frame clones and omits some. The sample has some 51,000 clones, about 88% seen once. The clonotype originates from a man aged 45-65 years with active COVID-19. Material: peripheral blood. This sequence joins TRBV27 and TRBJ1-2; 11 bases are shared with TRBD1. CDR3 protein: CASSKTRDRGFYGYTF. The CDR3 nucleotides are TGTGCCAGCAGTAAAACCCGGGACAGGGGGTTCTATGGCTACACCTTC.